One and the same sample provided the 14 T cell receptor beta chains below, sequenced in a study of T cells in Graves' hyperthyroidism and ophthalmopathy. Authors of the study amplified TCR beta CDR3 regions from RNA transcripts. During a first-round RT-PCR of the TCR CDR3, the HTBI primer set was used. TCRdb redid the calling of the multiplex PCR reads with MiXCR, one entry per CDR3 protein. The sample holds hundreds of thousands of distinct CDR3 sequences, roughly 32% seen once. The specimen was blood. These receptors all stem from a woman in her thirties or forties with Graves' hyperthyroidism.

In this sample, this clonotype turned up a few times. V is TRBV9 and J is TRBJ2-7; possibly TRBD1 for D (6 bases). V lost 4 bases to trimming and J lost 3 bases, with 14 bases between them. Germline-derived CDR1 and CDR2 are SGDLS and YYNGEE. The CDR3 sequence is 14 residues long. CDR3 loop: CASSTPGHHYEQYF. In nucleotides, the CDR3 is TGTGCCAGCAGCACACCGGGACACCACTACGAGCAGTACTTC.

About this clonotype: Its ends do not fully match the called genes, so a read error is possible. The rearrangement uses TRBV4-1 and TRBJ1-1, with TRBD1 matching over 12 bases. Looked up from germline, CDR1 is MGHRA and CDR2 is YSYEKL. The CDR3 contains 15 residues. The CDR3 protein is CANSRGQGARTEAFF. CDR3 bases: TGCGCCAACAGCAGGGGACAGGGGGCACGAACTGAAGCTTTCTTT.

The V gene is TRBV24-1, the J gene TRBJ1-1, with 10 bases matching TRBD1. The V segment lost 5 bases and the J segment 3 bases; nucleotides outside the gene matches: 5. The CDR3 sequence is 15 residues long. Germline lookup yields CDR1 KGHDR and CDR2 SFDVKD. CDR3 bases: TGTGCCACCAGTGGTGCTGACAGGGGGCACACTGAAGCTTTCTTT. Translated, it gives CATSGADRGHTEAFF.

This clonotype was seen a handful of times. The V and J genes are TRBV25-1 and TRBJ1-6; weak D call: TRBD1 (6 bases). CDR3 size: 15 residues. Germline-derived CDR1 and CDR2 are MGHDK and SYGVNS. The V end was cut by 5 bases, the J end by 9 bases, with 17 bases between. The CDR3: CASSLSVGGGSPLHF. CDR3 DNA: TGTGCCAGCAGTTTATCGGTAGGGGGTGGTTCACCCCTCCACTTT. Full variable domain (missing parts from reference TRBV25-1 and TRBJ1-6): EADIYQTPRYLVIGTGKKITLECSQTMGHDKMYWYQQDPGMELHLIHYSYGVNSTEKGDLSSESTVSRIRTEHFPLTLESARPSHTSQYLCASSLSVGGGSPLHFGNGTRLTVT.

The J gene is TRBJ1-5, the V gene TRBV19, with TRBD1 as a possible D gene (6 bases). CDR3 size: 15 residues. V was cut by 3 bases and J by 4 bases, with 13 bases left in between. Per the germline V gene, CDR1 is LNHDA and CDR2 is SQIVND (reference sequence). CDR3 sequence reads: CASSIQGRGNQPQHF. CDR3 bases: TGTGCCAGTAGTATCCAGGGCAGGGGAAATCAGCCCCAGCATTTT.

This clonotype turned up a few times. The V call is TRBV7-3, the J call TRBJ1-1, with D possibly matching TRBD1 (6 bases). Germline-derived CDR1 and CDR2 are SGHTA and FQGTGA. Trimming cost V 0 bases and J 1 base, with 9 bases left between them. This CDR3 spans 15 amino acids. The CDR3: CASSLTHRENTEAFF. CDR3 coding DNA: TGTGCCAGCAGCTTAACGCACAGGGAGAACACTGAAGCTTTCTTT. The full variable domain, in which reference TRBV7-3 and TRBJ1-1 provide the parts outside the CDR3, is GAGVSQTPSNKVTEKGKYVELRCDPISGHTALYWYRQSLGQGPEFLIYFQGTGAADDSGLPNDRFFAVRPEGSVSTLKIQRTERGDSAVYLCASSLTHRENTEAFFGQGTRLTVV.

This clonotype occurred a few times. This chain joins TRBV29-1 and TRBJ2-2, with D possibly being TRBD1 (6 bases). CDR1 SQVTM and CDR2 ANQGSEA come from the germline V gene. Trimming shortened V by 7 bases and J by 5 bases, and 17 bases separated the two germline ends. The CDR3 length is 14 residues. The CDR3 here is CSARQASITGELFF. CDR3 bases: TGCAGCGCCCGACAGGCCTCCATTACCGGGGAGCTGTTTTTT.

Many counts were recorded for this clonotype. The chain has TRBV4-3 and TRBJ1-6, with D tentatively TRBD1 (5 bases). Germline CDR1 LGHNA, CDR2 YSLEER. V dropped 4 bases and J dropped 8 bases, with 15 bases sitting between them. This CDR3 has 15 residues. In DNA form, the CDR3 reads TGCGCCAGCAGCCCTTATCATCTGGGGGATTCACCCCTCCACTTT. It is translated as CASSPYHLGDSPLHF.

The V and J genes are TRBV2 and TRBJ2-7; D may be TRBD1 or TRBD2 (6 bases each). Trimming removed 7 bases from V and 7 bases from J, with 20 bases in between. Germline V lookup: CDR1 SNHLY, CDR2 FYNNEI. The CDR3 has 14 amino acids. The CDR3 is CASKVGGAPGEQYF. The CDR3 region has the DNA TGTGCCAGCAAGGTCGGGGGCGCCCCAGGGGAGCAGTACTTC.

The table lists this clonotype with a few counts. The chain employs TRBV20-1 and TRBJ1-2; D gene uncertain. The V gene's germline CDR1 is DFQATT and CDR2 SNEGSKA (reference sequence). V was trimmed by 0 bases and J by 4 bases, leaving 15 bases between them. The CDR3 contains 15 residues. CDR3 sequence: CSARDPLAPGYGYTF. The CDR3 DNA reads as TGCAGTGCTAGAGATCCGCTTGCCCCAGGCTATGGCTACACCTTC.

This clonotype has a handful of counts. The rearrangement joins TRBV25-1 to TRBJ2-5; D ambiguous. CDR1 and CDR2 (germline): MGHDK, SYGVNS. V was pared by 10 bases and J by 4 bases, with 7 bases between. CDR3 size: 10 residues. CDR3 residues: CATMAETQYF. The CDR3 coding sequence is TGTGCCACCATGGCAGAGACCCAGTACTTC.

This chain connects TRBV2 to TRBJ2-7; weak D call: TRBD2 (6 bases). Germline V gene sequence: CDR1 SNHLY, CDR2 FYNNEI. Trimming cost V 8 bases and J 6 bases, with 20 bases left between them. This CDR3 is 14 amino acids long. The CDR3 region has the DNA TGTGCCAGCTCACCGATCGCGGGGTCTGGCGAGCAGTACTTC. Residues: CASSPIAGSGEQYF.

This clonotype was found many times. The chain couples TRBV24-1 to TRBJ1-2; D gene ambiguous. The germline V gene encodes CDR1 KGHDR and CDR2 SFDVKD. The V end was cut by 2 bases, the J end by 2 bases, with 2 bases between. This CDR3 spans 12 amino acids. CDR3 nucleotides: TGTGCCACCAGTGATTCAAACTATGGCTACACCTTC. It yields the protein CATSDSNYGYTF.

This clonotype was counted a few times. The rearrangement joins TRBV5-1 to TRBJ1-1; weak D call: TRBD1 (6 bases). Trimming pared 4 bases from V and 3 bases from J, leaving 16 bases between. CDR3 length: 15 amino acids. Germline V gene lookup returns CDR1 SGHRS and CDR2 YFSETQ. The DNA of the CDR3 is TGCGCCAGCAGCACTCTACAGGGATCCGACACTGAAGCTTTCTTT. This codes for CASSTLQGSDTEAFF. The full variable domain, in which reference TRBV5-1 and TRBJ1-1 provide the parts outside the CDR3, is KAGVTQTPRYLIKTRGQQVTLSCSPISGHRSVSWYQQTPGQGLQFLFEYFSETQRNKGNFPGRFSGRQFSNSRSEMNVSTLELGDSALYLCASSTLQGSDTEAFFGQGTRLTVV.